These 9 T cell receptor beta chains share one sample of origin, sequenced in a study of T cells in localized non-small cell lung cancer. TCRdb's copy holds only in-frame clones and misses some; the assay was immunoSEQ multiplex PCR. The sample shows 20,000 to 30,000 clones, approximately 87% of them seen only once. This material consisted of peripheral blood, taken before any cancer treatment. The source of these receptors is a woman aged 35 to 70 with stage I lung adenocarcinoma.

J is TRBJ1-1 and V is TRBV5-1; D ambiguous. The V gene's germline CDR1 is SGHRS and CDR2 YFSETQ. The CDR3 loop spans 13 amino acids. Trimming shortened V by 1 base and J by 2 bases, and 6 bases separated the two germline ends. The chain's CDR3 is CASSLYSNTEAFF. CDR3 in DNA: TGCGCCAGCAGCTTGTACAGTAACACTGAAGCTTTCTTT.

The V call is TRBV5-6, the J call TRBJ2-5; either TRBD1 or TRBD2 may supply D (5 bases each). The CDR3 runs 15 residues. CDR1 SGHDT and CDR2 YYEEEE come from the germline V gene. Between the trimmed V and J ends, which lost 1 base and 2 bases, there was a span of 12 bases. The CDR3, as DNA: TGTGCCAGCAGCTTGACCAGTGGGGGACAAGAGACCCAGTACTTC. It specifies CASSLTSGGQETQYF.

In this sample, this clone turned up once. V and J are TRBV7-2 and TRBJ1-1; D is perhaps TRBD1 (6 bases). The CDR3 runs to 12 residues. The V and J ends lost 6 bases and 7 bases respectively, with 12 bases between them. Germline assignment: CDR1 SGHTA and CDR2 FQGNSA. The CDR3 protein is CASRGGGIEAFF. In DNA, the CDR3 is TGTGCCAGCAGAGGAGGGGGTATTGAAGCTTTCTTT.

This chain links TRBV9 with TRBJ2-5; D remains ambiguous. V was clipped by 1 base and J by 1 base, with 14 bases between them. This CDR3 comprises 16 residues. Germline V gives CDR1 SGDLS, CDR2 YYNGEE. CDR3 coding DNA: TGTGCCAGCAGCGTATTTGGGGTAGGTGGCCAAGAGACCCAGTACTTC. This encodes CASSVFGVGGQETQYF.

The J gene is TRBJ1-6, the V gene TRBV27; D possibly corresponds to TRBD1 (6 bases). Germline V gene sequence: CDR1 MNHEY, CDR2 SMNVEV (reference sequence). This CDR3 contains 17 residues. Trimming took off 5 bases at V and 3 bases at J, with 17 bases between the two ends. CDR3 in DNA: TGTGCCAGCAGTCTTACCGGGACAAGGTACTATAATTCACCCCTCCACTTT. As protein: CASSLTGTRYYNSPLHF.

The V call is TRBV9, the J call TRBJ2-3; TRBD1 is a possible D gene (5 bases). V was shortened by 4 bases and J by 6 bases, with 9 bases between the two germline ends. The CDR3 contains 12 residues. Germline assignment: CDR1 SGDLS and CDR2 YYNGEE. The CDR3 loop is CASSLGVDTQYF. The CDR3 nucleotides read TGTGCCAGCAGCTTAGGGGTGGATACGCAGTATTTT.

This clone came up a few times. The chain recombines TRBV4-3 with TRBJ2-5; the match to TRBD2 covers 9 bases. In germline, CDR1 is LGHNA, CDR2 YSLEER. The CDR3 consists of 15 residues. The ends lost 0 bases at V and 1 base at J; junction bases unmatched: 0. CDR3 amino acids: CASSQERGGQETQYF. The CDR3 DNA reads TGCGCCAGCAGCCAAGAGCGGGGGGGCCAAGAGACCCAGTACTTC.

The chain links TRBV4-3 to TRBJ2-1, with 12 positions matching TRBD2. V dropped 0 bases and J dropped 12; count of bases not matched to a gene: 9. The CDR3 contains 16 residues. Germline CDR1 reads LGHNA; CDR2 reads YSLEER. The CDR3: CASSQDRASGGARQFF. Written as DNA, the CDR3 is TGCGCCAGCAGCCAAGATCGAGCTAGCGGGGGGGCCAGGCAGTTCTTC.

The chain recombines TRBV15 with TRBJ2-1, with D unresolved. The V end was cut by 5 bases, the J end by 10 bases, with 15 bases between. The CDR3 loop spans 13 amino acids. Germline CDR1 and CDR2: LNHNV and YYDKDF (reference sequence). CDR3 sequence: CATSEITSAEQFF. DNA for the CDR3: TGTGCCACCAGCGAAATAACCAGTGCAGAGCAGTTCTTC.